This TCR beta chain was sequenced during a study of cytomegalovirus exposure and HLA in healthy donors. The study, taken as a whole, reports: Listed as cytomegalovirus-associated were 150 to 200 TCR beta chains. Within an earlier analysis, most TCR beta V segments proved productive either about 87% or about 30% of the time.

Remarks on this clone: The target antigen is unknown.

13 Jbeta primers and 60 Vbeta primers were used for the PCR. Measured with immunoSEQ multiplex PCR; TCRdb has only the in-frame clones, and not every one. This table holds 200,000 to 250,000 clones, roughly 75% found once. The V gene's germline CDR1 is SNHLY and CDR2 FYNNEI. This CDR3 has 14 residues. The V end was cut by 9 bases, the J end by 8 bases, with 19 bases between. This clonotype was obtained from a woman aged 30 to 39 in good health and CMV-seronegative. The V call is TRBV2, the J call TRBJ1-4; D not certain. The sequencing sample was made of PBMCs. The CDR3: CASTGSGGYEKLFF. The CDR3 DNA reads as TGTGCCAGTACCGGTTCGGGAGGGTACGAAAAACTGTTTTTT.